These 25 T cell receptor beta chains share one sample of origin, sequenced in a study of blood T cell repertoires in COVID-19. TCRdb's copy holds only in-frame clones and misses some; the assay was immunoSEQ multiplex PCR. The sample carries over 90,000 clones, around 90% recorded once. The specimen was peripheral blood. The receptor set was obtained from a man younger than 35 with acute or convalescent COVID-19.

CDR3 protein: CASSLAVGRGLDGYTF. The CDR3 DNA sequence: TGCGCCAGCAGCTTGGCCGTTGGCAGGGGTTTGGATGGCTACACCTTC. The genes are TRBV5-1 and TRBJ1-2, with a tentative D call TRBD1 (6 bases). V was pared by 0 bases and J by 6 bases, with 18 bases between. Germline loops: CDR1 SGHRS, CDR2 YFSETQ. This CDR3 is 16 amino acids long.

This rearrangement joins TRBV9 to TRBJ1-1; D ambiguous. The CDR3 length is 11 residues. CDR1 and CDR2 (germline): SGDLS, YYNGEE. V gave up 4 bases and J gave up 5 bases, with 6 bases separating them. This CDR3 is CASSPSTEAFF. CDR3 in DNA: TGTGCCAGCAGCCCCAGTACTGAAGCTTTCTTT.

The chain employs TRBV20-1 and TRBJ2-3, with D possibly matching TRBD1 (6 bases). Per the germline V gene, CDR1 is DFQATT and CDR2 is SNEGSKA (reference sequence). The CDR3 contains 16 residues. The V end was cut by 3 bases, the J end by 2 bases, with 18 bases between. The chain's CDR3 is CSASLGTREPTDTQYF. The CDR3 coding sequence is TGCAGTGCTAGTCTGGGGACAAGGGAACCCACAGATACGCAGTATTTT.

V usage is TRBV6-5 and J usage is TRBJ1-1; 8 positions agree with TRBD1. Germline values: CDR1 MNHEY, CDR2 SVGAGI. Trimming at V came to 6 bases and at J to 4 bases, leaving 7 bases not matched to a gene. The CDR3 is 14 amino acids. The CDR3: CASRPGGGGTEAFF. In DNA, the CDR3 is TGTGCCAGCAGGCCAGGGGGCGGAGGCACTGAAGCTTTCTTT.

This clone was recorded only once. This chain connects TRBV12-3 or TRBV12-4 to TRBJ1-2; TRBD1 agrees at 7 bases. Trimming took 1 base from V and 7 from J; bases not matched to a gene: 0. This CDR3 is 12 amino acids long. The CDR3 is CASSLGQGGYTF. CDR3 DNA sequence: TGTGCCAGCAGTTTAGGACAGGGTGGCTACACCTTC.

The chain carries TRBV24-1 and TRBJ2-7; 7 bases fit TRBD2. Germline loops: CDR1 KGHDR, CDR2 SFDVKD. Trimming removed 4 bases from V and 0 bases from J; junction bases left unmatched: 8. The CDR3 consists of 16 residues. The CDR3 region has the DNA TGTGCCACCAGTGACCTATGGGAGGGGCACTCCTACGAGCAGTACTTC. This codes for CATSDLWEGHSYEQYF.

The J gene is TRBJ1-1, the V gene TRBV3-1 (or the pseudogene TRBV3-2); D is unclear. Trimming shortened V by 5 bases and J by 14 bases, and 24 bases separated the two germline ends. Germline V gene sequence: CDR1 LGHDT, CDR2 YNNKEL (reference sequence). CDR3 length: 14 residues. CDR3 nucleotide sequence: TGTGCCAGCAGCTCCGCAGGAGGGTCCCATAAGCGGTTCTTT. This sequence encodes CASSSAGGSHKRFF.

The CDR3 DNA reads as TGTGCCAGTAGTATGGCAGGGGGAGTCGGAAACACCATATATTTT. It encodes CASSMAGGVGNTIYF. This chain joins TRBV19 and TRBJ1-3, with 7 nucleotides matching TRBD1. Germline V gives CDR1 LNHDA, CDR2 SQIVND (reference sequence). V lost 3 bases and J lost 4; bases outside the gene matches: 6. The length of the CDR3 is 15 residues.

The J gene is TRBJ1-1, the V gene TRBV7-2; maybe TRBD1 (6 bases). Germline CDR1 reads SGHTA; CDR2 reads FQGNSA. Trimming removed 5 bases at V and 11 bases at J, with 21 bases between. The CDR3 totals 14 residues. CDR3 protein: CASSPWGGREGAFF. DNA of the CDR3: TGTGCCAGCAGCCCCTGGGGGGGCAGGGAAGGGGCTTTCTTT.

The V gene is TRBV24-1, the J gene TRBJ1-2, with D perhaps TRBD1 (5 bases). The germline V gene has CDR1 KGHDR and CDR2 SFDVKD. There are 13 residues in the CDR3. V shed 4 bases and J shed 4 bases, with 9 bases lying between them. The CDR3, as DNA: TGTGCCACCAGTGAGGGAAGGGGCTATGGCTACACCTTC. This sequence encodes CATSEGRGYGYTF.

The chain recombines TRBV9 with TRBJ2-1, with TRBD2 identical over 10 bases. Germline lookup yields CDR1 SGDLS and CDR2 YYNGEE. The CDR3 is 18 amino acids. With 3 bases clipped from V and 0 bases from J, the junction kept 9 bases outside the gene matches. CDR3 amino acids: CASSGVAGGKSSYNEQFF. The DNA for the CDR3 is TGTGCCAGCAGCGGCGTAGCGGGAGGTAAAAGCTCCTACAATGAGCAGTTCTTC.

The V gene is TRBV4-1, the J gene TRBJ1-5, with a weak D call TRBD1 (6 bases). With 2 bases removed from V and 6 bases from J, the gap between germline ends came to 11 bases. Germline CDR1 MGHRA, CDR2 YSYEKL. The CDR3 spans 14 residues. This chain's CDR3 is CASSQTGIIQPQHF. The CDR3 DNA sequence: TGCGCCAGCAGCCAAACAGGGATCATTCAGCCCCAGCATTTT.

V gene TRBV7-9 combines with J gene TRBJ2-7, with D tentatively TRBD1 (5 bases). The germline CDR1 and CDR2 sequences are SEHNR and FQNEAQ (reference sequence). V lost 1 base, J lost 2 bases, and 15 bases lay in between. This CDR3 contains 16 residues. The CDR3 DNA follows: TGTGCCAGCAGCTTAGTCCGGACACCAGTGACCTACGAGCAGTACTTC. Protein product: CASSLVRTPVTYEQYF.

This clone was seen once. This rearrangement joins TRBV19 to TRBJ1-5, with 7 bases aligning to TRBD1. With V trimmed by 2 bases and J by 6 bases, 7 bases remained unmatched. The CDR3 consists of 15 residues. The germline V gene encodes CDR1 LNHDA and CDR2 SQIVND (reference sequence). This chain's CDR3 is CASSIRGPVGQPQHF. The CDR3 nucleotides are TGTGCCAGTAGTATAAGGGGGCCGGTAGGTCAGCCCCAGCATTTT.

The chain recombines TRBV9 with TRBJ1-1, with 8 nucleotides matching TRBD1. Trimming at V came to 0 bases and at J to 1 base, leaving 2 bases not matched to a gene. This CDR3 is 15 amino acids long. Germline lookup yields CDR1 SGDLS and CDR2 YYNGEE. The CDR3 nucleotides are TGTGCCAGCAGCGTAGGACAGGGGTCGAACACTGAAGCTTTCTTT. Amino acid sequence: CASSVGQGSNTEAFF.

This chain joins TRBV3-1 (or the pseudogene TRBV3-2) and TRBJ1-3, with TRBD1 as a possible D gene (6 bases). Trimming stripped 4 bases from V and 2 bases from J, with 18 bases between. In germline, CDR1 is LGHDT, CDR2 YNNKEL (reference sequence). This CDR3 spans 17 amino acids. CDR3 amino acids: CASSPRPGVETGNTIYF. The CDR3 bases are TGTGCCAGCAGCCCCCGTCCAGGGGTGGAAACTGGAAACACCATATATTTT.

The chain joins TRBV3-1 (or the pseudogene TRBV3-2) to TRBJ2-3; 7 positions agree with TRBD2. The CDR3 has 14 amino acids. CDR1 is LGHDT and CDR2 is YNNKEL in the germline V gene (reference sequence). Trimming removed 10 bases from V and 0 bases from J; junction bases left unmatched: 7. CDR3 amino acids: CATRRDYSTDTQYF. DNA for the CDR3: TGTGCCACCAGAAGGGACTATAGCACAGATACGCAGTATTTT.

Turning to this clone: At the DNA level, this CDR3 is encoded by other sequences in the same sample as well. The chain carries TRBV6-5 and TRBJ1-2; D is uncertain. The length of the CDR3 is 11 residues. From germline, CDR1 is MNHEY and CDR2 SVGAGI. Trimming removed 4 bases at V and 7 bases at J, with 7 bases between. The CDR3 nucleotides read TGTGCCAGCAGTTCCCCGGGTGGCTACACCTTC. Amino acid sequence: CASSSPGGYTF.

The chain combines TRBV10-1 with TRBJ2-1; 7 nucleotides agree with TRBD2. The CDR3 length is 15 residues. Germline lookup yields CDR1 WNHNN and CDR2 SYGVQD (reference sequence). With 4 bases clipped from V and 6 bases from J, the junction kept 9 bases outside the gene matches. In nucleotides, the CDR3 is TGCGCCAGCAGTGGTGGGAGGGGAGCGGGCAATGAGCAGTTCTTC. This codes for CASSGGRGAGNEQFF.

The gene calls are TRBV3-1 (or the pseudogene TRBV3-2) and TRBJ1-2; D ambiguous. Germline lookup yields CDR1 LGHDT and CDR2 YNNKEL (reference sequence). CDR3 length equals 13 residues. Deletions cut 7 bases from V and 7 bases from J, with 16 bases between. DNA for the CDR3: TGTGCCAGCACCACACTTGGGAGCACTGGCTACACCTTC. Its protein product is CASTTLGSTGYTF.

V and J are TRBV6-5 and TRBJ2-7, with D perhaps matching TRBD2 (5 bases). The length of the CDR3 is 14 residues. Trimming removed 7 bases at V and 2 bases at J, with 15 bases between. CDR1 is MNHEY, CDR2 SVGAGI, per germline. CDR3 nucleotides: TGTGCCAGCATACCGGGAAGATGGGCCTACGAGCAGTACTTC. Its protein is CASIPGRWAYEQYF.

The J gene is TRBJ1-1, the V gene TRBV10-3; 7 bases are a match to TRBD1. The V gene end was trimmed by 2 bases and the J gene end by 3 bases; junction bases not matched to a gene: 0. Germline loops: CDR1 ENHRY, CDR2 SYGVKD. CDR3 size: 13 residues. In DNA form, the CDR3 reads TGTGCCATCAGTGAGGACAGGGACACTGAAGCTTTCTTT. Its protein is CAISEDRDTEAFF.

The genes are TRBV6-5 and TRBJ1-3, with TRBD1 identical over 7 bases. Germline CDR1 reads MNHEY; CDR2 reads SVGAGI. Losses at the gene ends were 6 bases for V and 5 bases for J; bases not matched to a gene: 4. CDR3 size: 13 residues. This chain's CDR3 is CASRQTGRNTIYF. The CDR3 region has the DNA TGTGCCAGCAGACAGACAGGGAGAAACACCATATATTTT.

The V gene is TRBV6-5, the J gene TRBJ1-1; 7 bases are a match to TRBD1. Germline V gene sequence: CDR1 MNHEY, CDR2 SVGAGI. V was clipped by 6 bases and J by 1 base; unmatched bases: 5. The CDR3 is 14 residues long. The CDR3 DNA reads as TGTGCCAGCAGGGAGGGACAGTCGAACACTGAAGCTTTCTTT. Translating gives CASREGQSNTEAFF.

The V gene is TRBV6-6, the J gene TRBJ1-4, with D unresolved. There are 14 residues in the CDR3. Trimming cost V 7 bases and J 0 bases, with 9 bases left between them. In germline, CDR1 is MNHNY, CDR2 SVGAGI (reference sequence). CDR3 in DNA: TGTGCCAGCACTCCGGTGTCAACTAATGAAAAACTGTTTTTT. Its protein product is CASTPVSTNEKLFF.